Following are 32 T cell receptor beta chains from one sample sequenced in a study of T cell responses to AZD1222 COVID-19 vaccine. Sequencing used immunoSEQ multiplex PCR; TCRdb keeps in-frame clones, though not all of them. Altogether 150,000 to 200,000 clones are present, over 70% being singletons, with the ten largest covering approximately 2.5%. The material was peripheral blood, obtained on day 0 of MenACWY control vaccination. The receptors stem from an adult in good health.

The chain joins TRBV28 to TRBJ1-2; D is perhaps TRBD1 (6 bases). This CDR3 comprises 14 residues. Trimming took 9 bases from V and 4 from J, leaving 18 bases between them. Per germline, CDR1 MDHEN and CDR2 SYDVKM. The CDR3 spells CASLTPTGIYGYTF. In DNA form, the CDR3 reads TGTGCCAGTCTTACTCCAACAGGGATCTATGGCTACACCTTC.

The chain carries TRBV25-1 and TRBJ1-1; D unresolved. V was trimmed by 8 bases and J by 1 base, leaving 11 bases between them. Germline CDR1 reads MGHDK; CDR2 reads SYGVNS. The CDR3 has 13 residues. The CDR3 coding sequence is TGTGCCAGCTGGGGTCTCGGGAACACTGAAGCTTTCTTT. This codes for CASWGLGNTEAFF.

This chain links TRBV7-2 with TRBJ2-3, with 8 bases aligning to TRBD2. V dropped 1 base and J dropped 4; count of bases not matched to a gene: 7. The CDR3 extends over 16 amino acids. CDR1 and CDR2 from the germline V gene are SGHTA and FQGNSA. The DNA of the CDR3 is TGTGCCAGCAGCTTAGTGGTTGCGGGAGGTCCAGATACGCAGTATTTT. Translated: CASSLVVAGGPDTQYF.

This clone was seen only a few times. The J gene is TRBJ2-7, the V gene TRBV5-4, with a tentative D call TRBD1 (9 bases). This CDR3 is 17 amino acids long. CDR1 and CDR2 (germline): SGHNT, YYREEE (reference sequence). V dropped 3 bases and J dropped 7 bases, with 26 bases sitting between them. The CDR3 DNA is TGTGCCAGCAGCTCACCCATCCAGACAGGGGGACTAGGGGAGCAGTACTTC. Translated, it gives CASSSPIQTGGLGEQYF.

This chain links TRBV5-4 with TRBJ1-3; no reliable D call. V gave up 2 bases and J gave up 2 bases, with 5 bases separating them. The CDR3 contains 13 residues. In germline, CDR1 is SGHNT, CDR2 YYREEE (reference sequence). In DNA form, the CDR3 reads TGTGCCAGCAGCTTATCAGCTGGAAACACCATATATTTT. It codes for CASSLSAGNTIYF.

CDR3 DNA sequence: TGTGCCAGCAGCCAAGATATAGCGGGAACGAACACCGGGGAGCTGTTTTTT. Translation: CASSQDIAGTNTGELFF. This chain connects TRBV4-2 to TRBJ2-2; 8 bases map to TRBD2. Germline V gene data show CDR1 as LGHNA and CDR2 as YNFKEQ. V lost 0 bases, J lost 0 bases, and 3 bases stayed unmatched. The CDR3 totals 17 residues.

The V and J genes are TRBV5-8 and TRBJ2-2, with 7 bases matching TRBD2. V dropped 4 bases and J dropped 2; count of bases not matched to a gene: 5. This CDR3 is built from 15 residues. Germline V gene lookup returns CDR1 SGHTS and CDR2 YDEGEE. CDR3 sequence: CASSRPGLNTGELFF. The CDR3 DNA is TGTGCCAGCAGCCGTCCGGGACTAAACACCGGGGAGCTGTTTTTT.

This clone has just a few counts. This chain joins TRBV5-1 and TRBJ1-2; 7 bases agree with TRBD1. The CDR3 loop spans 13 amino acids. Germline trimming cut 6 bases from V and 4 bases from J; bases unmatched to any gene: 6. The germline V gene encodes CDR1 SGHRS and CDR2 YFSETQ. Here the CDR3 DNA reads TGCGCCAGCACAGACGGGACAGTCTATGGCTACACCTTC. Its protein product is CASTDGTVYGYTF.

The chain couples TRBV6-5 to TRBJ2-5; no clear D. V gave up 2 bases and J gave up 4 bases, with 8 bases separating them. The CDR3 contains 13 residues. CDR1 is MNHEY, CDR2 SVGAGI, per germline. The CDR3 DNA reads TGTGCCAGCAGTTACGTTCAGGCAGAGACCCAGTACTTC. This gives the protein CASSYVQAETQYF.

V is TRBV27 and J is TRBJ1-1; TRBD1 matches at 12 bases. Trimming took 5 bases from V and 5 from J; bases not matched to a gene: 12. Germline loops: CDR1 MNHEY, CDR2 SMNVEV (reference sequence). The CDR3 loop spans 17 amino acids. CDR3 residues: CASSNPGTGGVSTEAFF. CDR3 nucleotide sequence: TGTGCCAGCAGTAATCCCGGGACAGGGGGCGTTAGTACTGAAGCTTTCTTT.

A word on this clone: The junction departs from germline at one end; a sequencing error may be responsible. This rearrangement joins TRBV7-2 to TRBJ1-1; D is possibly TRBD1 (6 bases). This CDR3 is built from 15 residues. Germline V gene data show CDR1 as SGHTA and CDR2 as FQGNSA. The DNA of the CDR3 is TGTGCCAGCAACTTAGGGGGGGGGATGAACACTGAAGCTTTCTTT. It is translated as CASNLGGGMNTEAFF.

The chain links TRBV12-3 or TRBV12-4 to TRBJ1-1, with D hard to call. V lost 6 bases and J lost 1, with 9 bases in between. This CDR3 is built from 13 residues. The CDR3 sequence: CASRPQTNTEAFF. CDR3 DNA: TGTGCCAGCAGACCACAAACGAACACTGAAGCTTTCTTT.

Only a few counts were recorded for this clone. The chain recombines TRBV29-1 with TRBJ2-1; the match to TRBD2 covers 13 bases. The germline CDR1 and CDR2 sequences are SQVTM and ANQGSEA. The CDR3 has 16 residues. After removal of 3 bases from V and 2 bases from J, the junction contained 4 bases not matched to a gene. CDR3 DNA sequence: TGCAGCGTTGAGGGACTAGCGGGGAAAACCTACAATGAGCAGTTCTTC. Protein sequence: CSVEGLAGKTYNEQFF.

V gene TRBV20-1 combines with J gene TRBJ2-7; weak D call: TRBD1 (5 bases). V lost 6 bases and J lost 3, with 6 bases in between. Germline loops: CDR1 DFQATT, CDR2 SNEGSKA (reference sequence). The length of the CDR3 is 10 residues. The CDR3 protein is CSAGHYEQYF. In DNA form, the CDR3 reads TGCAGTGCCGGACACTACGAGCAGTACTTC.

The V and J genes are TRBV11-2 and TRBJ1-2, with unresolved D. Deletions cut 2 bases from V and 4 bases from J, with 11 bases between. CDR1 SGHAT and CDR2 FQNNGV come from the germline V gene. This CDR3 has 14 residues. For the CDR3, the DNA is TGTGCCAGCAGCTTAAGTTCGCCAGGCTATGGCTACACCTTC. Protein sequence: CASSLSSPGYGYTF.

The genes are TRBV19 and TRBJ2-7; TRBD1 agrees at 7 bases. V lost 2 bases to trimming and J lost 3 bases; unmatched junction nucleotides: 7. The CDR3 spans 15 residues. Germline values: CDR1 LNHDA, CDR2 SQIVND (reference sequence). CDR3 sequence reads: CASSISGQRNYEQYF. The CDR3 region has the DNA TGTGCCAGTAGTATATCGGGACAGCGAAACTACGAGCAGTACTTC.

The chain uses TRBV6-5 and TRBJ2-7, with D perhaps TRBD1 or TRBD2 (5 bases each). CDR3 length equals 14 residues. V was cut by 8 bases and J by 0 bases, with 14 bases left in between. Germline values: CDR1 MNHEY, CDR2 SVGAGI. CDR3 DNA: TGTGCCAGCTATACCGGGGCTAACTCCTACGAGCAGTACTTC. This translates into CASYTGANSYEQYF.

V usage is TRBV9 and J usage is TRBJ2-1; TRBD2 aligns across 11 bases. Losses at the gene ends were 5 bases for V and 6 bases for J; bases not matched to a gene: 7. CDR1 SGDLS and CDR2 YYNGEE come from the germline V gene. This CDR3 has 15 residues. CDR3 bases: TGTGCCAGCAGTGAAACTAGCGGGAGAACCAATGAGCAGTTCTTC. This encodes CASSETSGRTNEQFF.

The chain employs TRBV11-2 and TRBJ2-3; D remains unclear. Trimming shortened V by 4 bases and J by 2 bases, and 10 bases separated the two germline ends. This CDR3 has 14 residues. Per the germline V gene, CDR1 is SGHAT and CDR2 is FQNNGV. CDR3 loop: CASSWRLPTDTQYF. CDR3 DNA: TGTGCCAGCAGCTGGAGACTCCCCACAGATACGCAGTATTTT.

V is TRBV12-3 or TRBV12-4 and J is TRBJ1-4, with no clear D. Deletions cut 1 base from V and 6 bases from J, with 0 bases between. CDR3 length equals 11 residues. The DNA of the CDR3 is TGTGCCAGCAGTTTAGATGAAAAACTGTTTTTT. Translation: CASSLDEKLFF.

This chain connects TRBV7-2 to TRBJ2-2, with 8 bases identical to TRBD2. CDR3 length equals 18 residues. V lost 5 bases and J lost 1; bases outside the gene matches: 12. Per germline, CDR1 SGHTA and CDR2 FQGNSA. The CDR3 loop reads CASSRGGTRAWNTGELFF. Here the CDR3 DNA reads TGTGCCAGCAGCCGCGGGGGGACTAGGGCATGGAACACCGGGGAGCTGTTTTTT.

This sequence joins TRBV6-5 and TRBJ1-2, with 8 bases matching TRBD1. The CDR3 extends over 14 amino acids. Germline assignment: CDR1 MNHEY and CDR2 SVGAGI. Trimming took 2 bases from V and 6 from J; bases not matched to a gene: 5. CDR3 loop: CASSYTVTGDGYTF. CDR3 sequence (DNA): TGTGCCAGCAGTTACACTGTGACAGGGGATGGCTACACCTTC.

This clone came up a few times. This sequence joins TRBV5-1 and TRBJ2-7; a possible D gene is TRBD1 (5 bases). CDR1 and CDR2 (germline): SGHRS, YFSETQ. Trimming left V 4 bases short and J 0 bases short, with 17 bases between. The CDR3 is made up of 16 amino acids. For the CDR3, the DNA is TGCGCCAGCAGCCTGGGCCAACAGGTATCCTCCTACGAGCAGTACTTC. As protein: CASSLGQQVSSYEQYF. Filled out from reference TRBV5-1 and TRBJ2-7, the complete variable domain reads KAGVTQTPRYLIKTRGQQVTLSCSPISGHRSVSWYQQTPGQGLQFLFEYFSETQRNKGNFPGRFSGRQFSNSRSEMNVSTLELGDSALYLCASSLGQQVSSYEQYFGPGTRLTVT.

The CDR3 loop is CASSLEPGVLPQYF. CDR3 in DNA: TGTGCCAGCAGCTTAGAACCAGGGGTACTGCCCCAGTACTTC. This rearrangement joins TRBV7-2 to TRBJ2-5, with a tentative D call TRBD1 (6 bases). The germline CDR1 and CDR2 sequences are SGHTA and FQGNSA. This CDR3 is 14 amino acids long. Trimming left V 1 base short and J 9 bases short, with 15 bases between.

The chain combines TRBV11-3 with TRBJ2-1, with D uncertain. Trimming left V 3 bases short and J 5 bases short, with 8 bases between. The CDR3 has 13 residues. Germline V gene data show CDR1 as SGHNT and CDR2 as YENEEA. CDR3 residues: CASSFGNNNEQFF. In DNA, the CDR3 is TGTGCCAGCAGCTTTGGCAACAACAATGAGCAGTTCTTC.

This clone showed up just once. The rearrangement links TRBV7-6 to TRBJ1-5; the D is unclear. V lost 5 bases, J lost 4 bases, and 12 bases lay in between. CDR3 size: 14 residues. In germline, CDR1 is SGHVS, CDR2 FNYEAQ. The CDR3 sequence: CASSRIGVNQPQHF. DNA for the CDR3: TGTGCCAGCAGCCGGATTGGTGTGAATCAGCCCCAGCATTTT.

This chain joins TRBV9 and TRBJ2-1; D may match TRBD1 or TRBD2 (5 bases each). Trimming took 3 bases from V and 6 from J, leaving 19 bases between them. CDR3 length equals 16 residues. Germline V gives CDR1 SGDLS, CDR2 YYNGEE. In DNA form, the CDR3 reads TGTGCCAGCAGCGAAAGTGGGGACGGAGGTCTCAATGAGCAGTTCTTC. It is translated as CASSESGDGGLNEQFF.

The genes are TRBV11-2 and TRBJ2-1, with 8 positions matching TRBD1. The germline CDR1 and CDR2 sequences are SGHAT and FQNNGV. The CDR3 runs to 16 residues. Trimming at V came to 6 bases and at J to 3 bases, leaving 10 bases not matched to a gene. In DNA form, the CDR3 reads TGTGCCAGCAGGGGCCCGGGACAGGATCTCTACAATGAGCAGTTCTTC. It translates to CASRGPGQDLYNEQFF.

V and J are TRBV18 and TRBJ2-4; the match to TRBD1 covers 7 bases. V was clipped by 2 bases and J by 13 bases; unmatched bases: 5. CDR3 length equals 12 residues. Per the germline V gene, CDR1 is KGHSH and CDR2 is LQKENI. The chain's CDR3 is CASSPSTGDQYF. The CDR3 DNA sequence: TGTGCCAGCTCACCATCTACAGGGGACCAGTACTTC.

The chain's CDR3 is CATKDGNSPLHF. For the CDR3, the DNA is TGTGCCACCAAGGACGGGAATTCACCCCTCCACTTT. The chain recombines TRBV10-3 with TRBJ1-6, with D unresolved. The CDR3 consists of 12 residues. The V end was cut by 10 bases, the J end by 7 bases, with 11 bases between. Germline CDR1 and CDR2: ENHRY and SYGVKD.

The J gene is TRBJ1-4, the V gene TRBV2; 7 bases agree with TRBD1. Germline loops: CDR1 SNHLY, CDR2 FYNNEI. This CDR3 is built from 14 residues. Trimming cost V 8 bases and J 4 bases; bases outside gene matches: 7. DNA for the CDR3: TGTGCCAGCGCCCTCAGGGGGTTTAATGAAAAACTGTTTTTT. This codes for CASALRGFNEKLFF.

The chain combines TRBV6-5 with TRBJ2-1; 9 bases line up with TRBD1. The CDR3 sequence is 14 residues long. Germline lookup yields CDR1 MNHEY and CDR2 SVGAGI. The junction had 4 bases not matched to a gene; V was cut back by 5 bases and J by 5 bases. CDR3: CASSLRDRDNEQFF. CDR3 sequence (DNA): TGTGCCAGCAGTCTGAGGGACAGGGACAATGAGCAGTTCTTC.